This T cell receptor (beta chain) was sequenced for a study of tumor-infiltrating lymphocytes in oesophageal squamous cell carcinoma. The CDR3 is 15 amino acids. Germline V gene lookup returns CDR1 MDHEN and CDR2 SYDVKM. The table lists this clonotype with a count of one. TCRdb used MiXCR to reprocess the PCR reads, holding one entry per CDR3 protein. This sample has 9,500 to 13,000 distinct CDR3 sequences, with about three fifths found just once. This receptor was taken from a male donor with esophageal squamous cell carcinoma. The sequencing input was esophageal tumor tissue. This sequence joins TRBV28 and TRBJ2-5, with TRBD1 identical over 10 bases. The DNA end is more similar to TRBJ2-7, so the J call may be wrong. CDR3 nucleotide sequence: TGTGCCAGCAGTGTGACAGGGGGCGGATCCTACGAGCAGTACTTC. Protein sequence: CASSVTGGGSYEQYF.